These 9 T cell receptor beta chains share one sample of origin, sequenced in a study of OX40 agonist ivuxolimab in advanced cancers. The table came from immunoSEQ multiplex PCR; TCRdb's copy has only in-frame clones and leaves some out. The data hold about 25,000 clones, with roughly 77% observed a single time. The sequencing here drew on CD4+ or CD8+ T cells sorted from blood, taken in a trial of the OX40 agonist ivuxolimab. The receptors shown here come from an adult with an advanced solid tumor such as melanoma, head and neck, liver or kidney cancer.

This rearrangement joins TRBV28 to TRBJ2-7; 8 bases align to TRBD2. CDR1 MDHEN and CDR2 SYDVKM come from the germline V gene. The V segment lost 6 bases and the J segment 1 base; nucleotides outside the gene matches: 8. The CDR3 covers 15 residues. CDR3 protein: CASSPPGLDSYEQYF. The CDR3 coding sequence is TGTGCCAGCAGCCCACCGGGACTAGATTCCTACGAGCAGTACTTC.

This clone ranks as medium-sized. This chain links TRBV7-9 with TRBJ2-7; D gene uncertain. The CDR3 spans 12 residues. The germline gives CDR1 SEHNR, CDR2 FQNEAQ (reference sequence). V was pared by 2 bases and J by 4 bases, with 6 bases between. The CDR3 DNA follows: TGTGCCAGCAGCTTAAAAGAGTACGAGCAGTACTTC. Amino acids: CASSLKEYEQYF.

This clone has a single count. The J gene is TRBJ2-2, the V gene TRBV9; D might be TRBD1 (6 bases). Between the trimmed V and J ends, which lost 4 bases and 0 bases, there was a span of 13 bases. The CDR3 sequence is 16 residues long. Germline CDR1 SGDLS, CDR2 YYNGEE. In DNA form, the CDR3 reads TGTGCCAGCAGCCTAAAGGGGGTCCCGAACACCGGGGAGCTGTTTTTT. Its protein is CASSLKGVPNTGELFF.

The V call is TRBV5-5, the J call TRBJ1-1, with 8 nucleotides matching TRBD1. J gave up 10 bases and V 3 bases, and 5 bases lay outside the gene matches. Germline loops: CDR1 SGHKS, CDR2 YYEKEE (reference sequence). The CDR3 is 12 residues long. The CDR3 is CASSWTGFGAFF. DNA for the CDR3: TGTGCCAGCAGCTGGACAGGGTTCGGAGCTTTCTTT.

This sequence joins TRBV11-2 and TRBJ2-1, with D tentatively TRBD1 (6 bases). Germline V lookup: CDR1 SGHAT, CDR2 FQNNGV. The V and J ends lost 0 bases and 0 bases respectively, with 6 bases between them. The CDR3 consists of 15 residues. The CDR3 is CASSLEDSSYNEQFF. The CDR3 bases are TGTGCCAGCAGCTTAGAGGACAGCTCCTACAATGAGCAGTTCTTC.

V usage is TRBV7-9 and J usage is TRBJ1-4; no firm D call. CDR1 is SEHNR, CDR2 FQNEAQ, per germline (reference sequence). Trimming pared 6 bases from V and 0 bases from J, leaving 5 bases between. The CDR3 loop spans 13 amino acids. The CDR3 DNA is TGTGCCAGCAGGGGCACAACTAATGAAAAACTGTTTTTT. Translating gives CASRGTTNEKLFF.

This clone was seen a single time. V usage is TRBV4-1 and J usage is TRBJ1-2; 9 nucleotides match TRBD1. Germline V gene lookup returns CDR1 MGHRA and CDR2 YSYEKL. J was trimmed by 2 bases and V by 2 bases; bases with no gene match: 12. This CDR3 region has 18 residues. CDR3 loop: CASSQSTSGQGRNYGYTF. For the CDR3, the DNA is TGCGCCAGCAGCCAATCAACTTCCGGACAGGGGCGGAACTATGGCTACACCTTC.

The V and J genes are TRBV10-3 and TRBJ2-3; 15 bases fit TRBD2. This CDR3 is 20 amino acids long. Unmatched junction bases numbered 18, after V lost 5 bases and J lost 6 bases. Germline CDR1 is ENHRY and CDR2 is SYGVKD. CDR3 sequence: CAISTRAGTSGGHPTDTQYF. CDR3 DNA sequence: TGTGCCATCAGTACCCGGGCCGGGACTAGCGGGGGGCACCCCACCGATACGCAGTATTTT.

This clone was detected a few times. The chain joins TRBV19 to TRBJ1-1, with TRBD1 matching 8 bases. The germline V gene encodes CDR1 LNHDA and CDR2 SQIVND (reference sequence). Trimming removed 8 bases from V and 0 bases from J; junction bases left unmatched: 5. The CDR3 contains 14 residues. Written as DNA, the CDR3 is TGTGCCAGTGAACAGGGGGGGATGAACACTGAAGCTTTCTTT. Its translation: CASEQGGMNTEAFF.